The 25 T cell receptor beta chains reported below all come from one sample, sequenced in a study of graft-versus-host responses after intestinal transplantation. The antigens for these receptors are not known. Measured with immunoSEQ multiplex PCR; TCRdb has only the in-frame clones, and not every one. Among tens of thousands of clones listed, roughly 90% were seen once. The sample consisted of unstimulated CD4+ T cells sorted from spleen or lymph node cells, taken before intestinal transplant. The receptors come from a human donor who received an intestinal transplant.

This chain connects TRBV6-5 to TRBJ2-1, with 9 bases fitting TRBD1. The CDR3 length is 13 residues. The germline CDR1 and CDR2 sequences are MNHEY and SVGAGI. Unmatched junction bases numbered 4, after V lost 6 bases and J lost 7 bases. This CDR3 is CASRGQGGNEQFF. CDR3 DNA sequence: TGTGCCAGCAGGGGACAGGGAGGTAATGAGCAGTTCTTC.

The gene calls are TRBV7-8 and TRBJ1-2, with D perhaps TRBD1 (5 bases). Trimming left V 5 bases short and J 6 bases short, with 13 bases between. Germline lookup yields CDR1 SGHVS and CDR2 FQNEAQ. The length of the CDR3 is 13 residues. CDR3: CASSRDRGDGYTF. CDR3 DNA: TGTGCCAGCAGCCGCGACAGAGGAGATGGCTACACCTTC.

The chain recombines TRBV2 with TRBJ1-5, with TRBD1 as a possible D gene (6 bases). Per germline, CDR1 SNHLY and CDR2 FYNNEI. Trimming cost V 3 bases and J 6 bases, with 15 bases left between them. The length of the CDR3 is 15 residues. In DNA form, the CDR3 reads TGTGCCAGCAGTGATTCGGGGGGCGCGGGTCAGCCCCAGCATTTT. Encoded protein: CASSDSGGAGQPQHF.

The J gene is TRBJ2-7, the V gene TRBV18; 7 nucleotides match TRBD1. This CDR3 has 14 residues. Germline-derived CDR1 and CDR2 are KGHSH and LQKENI. V was clipped by 0 bases and J by 2 bases; unmatched bases: 1. CDR3 bases: TGTGCCAGCTCACCACCGGGACAGACCTACGAGCAGTACTTC. Protein: CASSPPGQTYEQYF.

The V call is TRBV19, the J call TRBJ2-1, with 13 bases identical to TRBD2. Unmatched junction bases numbered 6, after V lost 6 bases and J lost 7 bases. The CDR3 length is 15 residues. The germline V gene has CDR1 LNHDA and CDR2 SQIVND (reference sequence). The CDR3 here is CASRGTSGVGNEQFF. The CDR3 region has the DNA TGTGCCAGTAGGGGGACTAGCGGGGTGGGAAATGAGCAGTTCTTC.

The rearrangement joins TRBV15 to TRBJ1-6, with a weak D call TRBD1 (5 bases). The CDR3 has 16 amino acids. V lost 0 bases, J lost 8 bases, and 14 bases lay in between. In germline, CDR1 is LNHNV, CDR2 YYDKDF (reference sequence). The CDR3 spells CATSRDLLGRDSPLHF. CDR3 coding DNA: TGTGCCACCAGCAGAGATCTCCTAGGCAGGGATTCACCCCTCCACTTT.

The rearrangement joins TRBV5-1 to TRBJ1-6; D not resolved. The CDR3 consists of 14 residues. Trimming shortened V by 3 bases and J by 8 bases, and 12 bases separated the two germline ends. Germline lookup yields CDR1 SGHRS and CDR2 YFSETQ. The CDR3 DNA reads as TGCGCCAGCAGCTCGTCCCAGGTAGATTCACCCCTCCACTTT. This encodes CASSSSQVDSPLHF.

The chain employs TRBV21-1 and TRBJ2-6; whether TRBD1, the table's D call, matches the DNA was not checked. TRBV21-1 is a documented pseudogene. The CDR3 is 13 amino acids. CDR3 DNA sequence: TGTGCCAGCAGGGCCTCTGGGGCCAACGTCCTGACTTTC. Encoded protein: CASRASGANVLTF.

This clone was detected a few times. J is TRBJ1-6 and V is TRBV27; 9 bases line up with TRBD1. The V and J ends lost 5 bases and 6 bases, in that order; junction bases with no gene match: 8. CDR3 length: 16 amino acids. Germline CDR1 MNHEY, CDR2 SMNVEV (reference sequence). The CDR3 DNA follows: TGTGCCAGCAGTCGCACAGGGGGCGGGAGTAATTCACCCCTCCACTTT. Translated, it gives CASSRTGGGSNSPLHF.

The V call is TRBV6-6, the J call TRBJ2-2; 7 bases are shared with TRBD1. V lost 8 bases, J lost 2 bases, and 11 bases stayed unmatched. Germline V gene sequence: CDR1 MNHNY, CDR2 SVGAGI (reference sequence). The CDR3 loop spans 16 amino acids. For the CDR3, the DNA is TGTGCCAGCTTCCCACCGGGACAGCCTAACACCGGGGAGCTGTTTTTT. Amino acid sequence: CASFPPGQPNTGELFF.

J is TRBJ2-2 and V is TRBV5-1, with no clear D. This CDR3 spans 16 amino acids. Germline CDR1 SGHRS, CDR2 YFSETQ. V lost 0 bases, J lost 4 bases, and 13 bases lay in between. CDR3 DNA: TGCGCCAGCAGCTTGGGGGCCCTCCTGCGCACCGGGGAGCTGTTTTTT. Protein: CASSLGALLRTGELFF.

The rearrangement links TRBV19 to TRBJ2-2; the match to TRBD1 covers 8 bases. The length of the CDR3 is 15 residues. CDR1 is LNHDA, CDR2 SQIVND, per germline (reference sequence). The ends lost 7 bases at V and 0 bases at J; junction bases unmatched: 4. The CDR3 is CASIPDRANTGELFF. CDR3 coding DNA: TGTGCCAGTATTCCGGACAGGGCGAACACCGGGGAGCTGTTTTTT.

This sequence joins TRBV6-6 and TRBJ1-4; possible D gene TRBD1, 5 bases. Germline CDR1 reads MNHNY; CDR2 reads SVGAGI (reference sequence). V was trimmed by 6 bases and J by 7 bases, leaving 9 bases between them. This CDR3 is 12 amino acids long. In nucleotides, the CDR3 is TGTGCCAGCAGGGGACTCGGTGAAAAACTGTTTTTT. It translates to CASRGLGEKLFF.

V and J are TRBV5-4 and TRBJ2-6; D is undetermined. Germline assignment: CDR1 SGHNT and CDR2 YYREEE (reference sequence). V was clipped by 4 bases and J by 1 base, with 3 bases between them. CDR3 size: 13 residues. Here the CDR3 reads CASSVSGANVLTF. The CDR3 DNA is TGTGCCAGCAGCGTATCTGGGGCCAACGTCCTGACTTTC.

The chain couples TRBV12-5 to TRBJ2-2; 8 nucleotides match TRBD1. V was clipped by 2 bases and J by 4 bases; unmatched bases: 6. The CDR3 is made up of 16 amino acids. Germline V gene lookup returns CDR1 LGHNT and CDR2 FRNRAP. The CDR3 sequence is CASGLRLTGGTGELFF. Here the CDR3 DNA reads TGTGCTAGTGGTTTGCGACTCACAGGGGGCACCGGGGAGCTGTTTTTT.

The chain links TRBV5-1 to TRBJ1-1; 9 nucleotides line up with TRBD1. There are 18 residues in the CDR3. The V gene's germline CDR1 is SGHRS and CDR2 YFSETQ. The V gene end was trimmed by 1 base and the J gene end by 1 base; junction bases not matched to a gene: 11. CDR3 DNA: TGCGCCAGCAGCTTGAGGAGCGGGACAGGGCCCCAGAACACTGAAGCTTTCTTT. Translated: CASSLRSGTGPQNTEAFF.

The rearrangement links TRBV11-2 to TRBJ2-7; no clear D. V lost 5 bases and J lost 4, with 12 bases in between. The V gene's germline CDR1 is SGHAT and CDR2 FQNNGV. There are 13 residues in the CDR3. The CDR3: CASSRDRWYEQYF. The CDR3 DNA is TGTGCCAGCAGCCGCGATCGTTGGTACGAGCAGTACTTC.

CDR3 sequence (DNA): TGCGCCAGCAGGCGCGGGGGGTTTACTTCACCCCTCCACTTT. Its protein is CASRRGGFTSPLHF. This rearrangement joins TRBV5-1 to TRBJ1-6, with a possible D match to TRBD1 (5 bases). This CDR3 comprises 14 residues. The germline V gene has CDR1 SGHRS and CDR2 YFSETQ. With 5 bases removed from V and 9 bases from J, the gap between germline ends came to 15 bases.

The V gene is TRBV7-3, the J gene TRBJ2-2, with D perhaps TRBD1 (6 bases). V lost 4 bases to trimming and J lost 0 bases, with 12 bases between them. The CDR3 runs to 16 residues. Germline assignment: CDR1 SGHTA and CDR2 FQGTGA. The CDR3 DNA sequence: TGTGCCAGCAGCTACGGGACATTCGCGAACACCGGGGAGCTGTTTTTT. Translation: CASSYGTFANTGELFF.

V is TRBV6-6 and J is TRBJ2-6, with 7 bases that match TRBD1. Germline CDR1 is MNHNY and CDR2 is SVGAGI (reference sequence). The CDR3 has 15 residues. V lost 2 bases, J lost 8 bases, and 6 bases stayed unmatched. CDR3 in DNA: TGTGCCAGCAGTTACACCCGACAGGGTACCAACGTCCTGACTTTC. Translated, it gives CASSYTRQGTNVLTF.

V is TRBV6-1 and J is TRBJ1-3; perhaps TRBD1 as D (5 bases). Germline V gene lookup returns CDR1 MNHNS and CDR2 SASEGT. The CDR3 is 15 residues long. V was shortened by 8 bases and J by 1 base, with 15 bases between the two germline ends. CDR3 sequence (DNA): TGTGCCAGCCGCCGGTGGGGGGTTTCTGGAAACACCATATATTTT. Amino acid sequence: CASRRWGVSGNTIYF.

This clone was seen a single time. This chain joins TRBV5-3 and TRBJ2-2; 9 bases line up with TRBD1. TRBV5-3 belongs to the ORF category, with a function that is uncertain. Trimming removed 0 bases from V and 6 bases from J; junction bases left unmatched: 6. The CDR3 runs 16 residues. The chain's CDR3 is CARSLGGQGWPGELFF. CDR3 nucleotide sequence: TGTGCCAGAAGCTTGGGCGGACAGGGGTGGCCCGGGGAGCTGTTTTTT.

The chain combines TRBV19 with TRBJ2-1; 9 bases match TRBD2. V dropped 7 bases and J dropped 2; count of bases not matched to a gene: 12. The CDR3 contains 17 residues. Germline V gene lookup returns CDR1 LNHDA and CDR2 SQIVND (reference sequence). This CDR3 is CASNHRSSGVTYNEQFF. The DNA for the CDR3 is TGTGCCAGTAACCACCGTTCTAGCGGGGTTACCTACAATGAGCAGTTCTTC. The whole variable domain, filled in from reference TRBV19 and TRBJ2-1, reads DGGITQSPKYLFRKEGQNVTLSCEQNLNHDAMYWYRQDPGQGLRLIYYSQIVNDFQKGDIAEGYSVSREKKESFPLTVTSAQKNPTAFYLCASNHRSSGVTYNEQFFGPGTRLTVL.

The chain links TRBV29-1 to TRBJ1-2, with no clear D. CDR1 is SQVTM and CDR2 is ANQGSEA in the germline V gene. This CDR3 contains 15 residues. V was pared by 5 bases and J by 2 bases, with 18 bases between. The CDR3 sequence: CSVPLGAVVNYGYTF. The CDR3, as DNA: TGCAGCGTTCCCTTAGGAGCGGTCGTGAACTATGGCTACACCTTC.

V usage is TRBV15 and J usage is TRBJ2-7, with 9 nucleotides matching TRBD1. Germline V lookup: CDR1 LNHNV, CDR2 YYDKDF (reference sequence). There are 16 residues in the CDR3. J was trimmed by 7 bases and V by 0 bases; bases with no gene match: 10. In DNA, the CDR3 is TGTGCCACCAGCAGAGAGCCGACAGGGGGATCGGGGGAGCAGTACTTC. Translated, it gives CATSREPTGGSGEQYF.